This entry lists 30 T cell receptor beta chains sequenced from one sample in a study of Ad26.COV2.S vaccination and SARS-CoV-2 variants. The treatment is: around 19 received Ad26.COV2.S at low or high dose, single or two shots; several received placebo; per-sample allocation not given. Sampling was performed 63 days after the first vaccine or placebo injection. Profiling relied on immunoSEQ multiplex PCR, and the TCRdb table lists in-frame clones only, not all of them. The repertoire consists of fewer than 500,000 clones, with about nine tenths occurring once and the leading ten covering 12%. Material: peripheral blood, obtained in a trial of Ad26.COV2.S vaccine versus placebo. Every receptor here comes from a person between 18 and 65 years old who received the Ad26.COV2.S COVID-19 vaccine or a placebo.

The chain links TRBV6-6 to TRBJ2-7; D tentatively reads TRBD1 or TRBD2 (5 bases each). V was trimmed by 2 bases and J by 5 bases, leaving 7 bases between them. There are 12 residues in the CDR3. Germline V lookup: CDR1 MNHNY, CDR2 SVGAGI (reference sequence). CDR3 amino acids: CASSYGGNEQYF. Here the CDR3 DNA reads TGTGCCAGCAGTTACGGGGGAAACGAGCAGTACTTC.

The chain joins TRBV6-5 to TRBJ2-5, with 9 bases lining up with TRBD1. The CDR3 runs 14 residues. CDR1 and CDR2 from the germline V gene are MNHEY and SVGAGI. V lost 6 bases to trimming and J lost 4 bases; unmatched junction nucleotides: 6. CDR3 loop: CASSRDRAGETQYF. The CDR3 nucleotides read TGTGCCAGCAGCCGGGACAGGGCTGGAGAGACCCAGTACTTC.

The J gene is TRBJ1-3, the V gene TRBV7-2; D is undetermined. Germline CDR1 SGHTA, CDR2 FQGNSA. The V gene lost 3 bases and the J gene lost 4 bases, with 13 bases spanning the gap. CDR3 length: 15 amino acids. CDR3 region: CASSFPGPDGNTIYF. Written as DNA, the CDR3 is TGTGCCAGCAGCTTTCCCGGGCCCGACGGAAACACCATATATTTT.

This clone was recorded only once. V is TRBV4-3 and J is TRBJ2-7; D not resolved. Germline V gene sequence: CDR1 LGHNA, CDR2 YSLEER. Trimming removed 3 bases at V and 2 bases at J, with 14 bases between. The CDR3 has 15 amino acids. Here the CDR3 reads CASSQSSGGPYEQYF. The CDR3 coding sequence is TGCGCCAGCAGCCAGAGTTCGGGTGGGCCCTACGAGCAGTACTTC.

This clone was found a few times. The chain combines TRBV28 with TRBJ2-2, with D unresolved. The CDR3 spans 12 residues. Germline assignment: CDR1 MDHEN and CDR2 SYDVKM. V was trimmed by 5 bases and J by 5 bases, leaving 6 bases between them. This CDR3 reads CASSTNTGELFF. The CDR3 region has the DNA TGTGCCAGCAGTACAAATACCGGGGAGCTGTTTTTT. Combining the CDR3 with reference TRBV28 and TRBJ2-2 gives the whole variable domain DVKVTQSSRYLVKRTGEKVFLECVQDMDHENMFWYRQDPGLGLRLIYFSYDVKMKEKGDIPEGYSVSREKKERFSLILESASTNQTSMYLCASSTNTGELFFGEGSRLTVL.

The CDR3 DNA sequence: TGTGCCAGCAGCTTGGAGGGGACCACTGAAGCTTTCTTT. Protein: CASSLEGTTEAFF. The V and J genes are TRBV7-6 and TRBJ1-1, with D perhaps matching TRBD1 (5 bases). V lost 3 bases to trimming and J lost 4 bases, with 9 bases between them. Germline lookup yields CDR1 SGHVS and CDR2 FNYEAQ. The CDR3 has 13 residues.

This chain connects TRBV5-1 to TRBJ2-7; possible D gene TRBD2, 5 bases. The CDR3 totals 14 residues. The V end was cut by 2 bases, the J end by 0 bases, with 9 bases between. Germline assignment: CDR1 SGHRS and CDR2 YFSETQ. CDR3 DNA sequence: TGCGCCAGCAGCTTCGGGGTCGGCTCCTACGAGCAGTACTTC. Its protein is CASSFGVGSYEQYF. The full variable domain, with the rest looked up from reference TRBV5-1 and TRBJ2-7, is KAGVTQTPRYLIKTRGQQVTLSCSPISGHRSVSWYQQTPGQGLQFLFEYFSETQRNKGNFPGRFSGRQFSNSRSEMNVSTLELGDSALYLCASSFGVGSYEQYFGPGTRLTVT.

This clone has only one observation. CDR3 DNA: TGTGCCAGTATAGGGACTAGCGGAAACTACGAGCAGTACTTC. Amino acids: CASIGTSGNYEQYF. The gene calls are TRBV28 and TRBJ2-7; TRBD2 matches at 11 bases. This CDR3 is 14 amino acids long. After removal of 9 bases from V and 3 bases from J, the junction contained 7 bases not matched to a gene. Germline V gene data show CDR1 as MDHEN and CDR2 as SYDVKM.

CDR3 sequence reads: CASSLGPYGSFYGYTF. Written as DNA, the CDR3 is TGTGCCAGCAGCCTGGGCCCGTACGGATCATTCTATGGCTACACCTTC. The chain recombines TRBV11-2 with TRBJ1-2; the D is unclear. With 5 bases removed from V and 4 bases from J, the gap between germline ends came to 20 bases. Germline V gene data show CDR1 as SGHAT and CDR2 as FQNNGV. CDR3 length equals 16 residues.

The sample holds a few counts of this clone. V usage is TRBV6-5 and J usage is TRBJ2-5; D gene ambiguous. The CDR3 has 11 residues. CDR1 and CDR2 (germline): MNHEY, SVGAGI. The ends were cut back, 6 bases at V and 5 bases at J, with 7 bases in the middle. This chain's CDR3 is CASSTPETQYF. DNA of the CDR3: TGTGCCAGCAGCACTCCGGAGACCCAGTACTTC.

This clone was seen only once. The chain links TRBV28 to TRBJ1-1; tentatively, D is TRBD1 (5 bases). The CDR3 length is 13 residues. From germline, CDR1 is MDHEN and CDR2 SYDVKM. V lost 7 bases and J 3 bases, leaving 12 bases between the germline ends. DNA for the CDR3: TGTGCCAGCAAGGACCCGGGGGACACTGAAGCTTTCTTT. It codes for CASKDPGDTEAFF.

This rearrangement joins TRBV19 to TRBJ2-1, with a tentative D call TRBD2 (6 bases). This CDR3 comprises 14 residues. Germline CDR1 LNHDA, CDR2 SQIVND (reference sequence). The ends were cut back, 5 bases at V and 2 bases at J, with 10 bases in the middle. The CDR3 DNA reads as TGTGCCAGTAGTTGGGGGGTTCCCTACAATGAGCAGTTCTTC. Amino acids: CASSWGVPYNEQFF. Combining the CDR3 with reference TRBV19 and TRBJ2-1 gives the whole variable domain DGGITQSPKYLFRKEGQNVTLSCEQNLNHDAMYWYRQDPGQGLRLIYYSQIVNDFQKGDIAEGYSVSREKKESFPLTVTSAQKNPTAFYLCASSWGVPYNEQFFGPGTRLTVL.

The genes are TRBV5-1 and TRBJ2-7; the match to TRBD2 covers 14 bases. Germline CDR1 and CDR2: SGHRS and YFSETQ. This CDR3 contains 16 residues. V shed 4 bases, J shed 7 bases, and the junction held 10 bases outside the gene matches. Here the CDR3 DNA reads TGCGCCAGCAGCAAGCCGGGACTAGCGGGAGAGGGGGAGCAGTACTTC. Translated: CASSKPGLAGEGEQYF.

CDR3 bases: TGCGCCAGCAGCTTGTCCCTCACAGATACGCAGTATTTT. Residues: CASSLSLTDTQYF. The rearrangement uses TRBV5-1 and TRBJ2-3; D ambiguous. V lost 1 base to trimming and J lost 2 bases, with 5 bases between them. In germline, CDR1 is SGHRS, CDR2 YFSETQ. The CDR3 runs to 13 residues.

The V call is TRBV6-4, the J call TRBJ2-3, with D perhaps matching TRBD2 (7 bases). The CDR3 sequence is 15 residues long. The germline V gene encodes CDR1 MRHNA and CDR2 SNTAGT. V was clipped by 0 bases and J by 3 bases, with 10 bases between them. CDR3 residues: CASSDSGGRTDTQYF. DNA for the CDR3: TGTGCCAGCAGTGACTCCGGGGGGCGGACAGATACGCAGTATTTT.

The chain employs TRBV2 and TRBJ1-6; 8 bases are a match to TRBD1. The CDR3 covers 13 residues. Germline-derived CDR1 and CDR2 are SNHLY and FYNNEI. V was clipped by 5 bases and J by 7 bases; unmatched bases: 1. This chain's CDR3 is CASSNRGNSPLHF. The CDR3 DNA follows: TGTGCCAGCAGTAACAGGGGGAATTCACCCCTCCACTTT.

This clone appeared a single time. The chain couples TRBV5-1 to TRBJ2-7; the match to TRBD1 covers 7 bases. J gave up 0 bases and V 6 bases, and 9 bases lay outside the gene matches. Germline V gives CDR1 SGHRS, CDR2 YFSETQ. This CDR3 region has 15 residues. CDR3 nucleotides: TGCGCCAGCAAGAGTGGGACAGCCCGCTCCTACGAGCAGTACTTC. It translates to CASKSGTARSYEQYF. Full variable domain (rest looked up from reference TRBV5-1 and TRBJ2-7): KAGVTQTPRYLIKTRGQQVTLSCSPISGHRSVSWYQQTPGQGLQFLFEYFSETQRNKGNFPGRFSGRQFSNSRSEMNVSTLELGDSALYLCASKSGTARSYEQYFGPGTRLTVT.

V and J are TRBV7-8 and TRBJ1-1; D not resolved. Trimming took off 5 bases at V and 7 bases at J, with 8 bases between the two ends. This CDR3 region has 11 residues. Germline values: CDR1 SGHVS, CDR2 FQNEAQ. The CDR3 DNA reads TGTGCCAGCAGCCGACAAGTTGAAGCTTTCTTT. This sequence encodes CASSRQVEAFF.

The chain has TRBV27 and TRBJ2-1; possible D gene TRBD2, 6 bases. Trimming cost V 2 bases and J 2 bases, with 10 bases left between them. CDR3 length equals 15 residues. The germline gives CDR1 MNHEY, CDR2 SMNVEV (reference sequence). CDR3 sequence: CASSLAGNTYNEQFF. CDR3 sequence (DNA): TGTGCCAGCAGTTTAGCGGGGAATACCTACAATGAGCAGTTCTTC.

The chain employs TRBV15 and TRBJ2-1; D might be TRBD1 or TRBD2, each matching 5 bases. Germline assignment: CDR1 LNHNV and CDR2 YYDKDF (reference sequence). The CDR3 loop spans 16 amino acids. Trimming left V 0 bases short and J 6 bases short, with 15 bases between. CDR3: CATSRDLRGTGNEQFF. In nucleotides, the CDR3 is TGTGCCACCAGCAGAGACTTGAGAGGGACGGGCAATGAGCAGTTCTTC.

The chain couples TRBV9 to TRBJ2-3; no clear D gene. V lost 0 bases to trimming and J lost 2 bases, with 4 bases between them. CDR1 and CDR2 from the germline V gene are SGDLS and YYNGEE. This CDR3 contains 13 residues. The CDR3 DNA sequence: TGTGCCAGCAGCGTAGGGTACACAGATACGCAGTATTTT. It is translated as CASSVGYTDTQYF.

The V and J genes are TRBV29-1 and TRBJ2-6; 14 bases map to TRBD2. The CDR3 totals 16 residues. Trimming removed 5 bases from V and 3 bases from J; junction bases left unmatched: 3. Germline lookup yields CDR1 SQVTM and CDR2 ANQGSEA. The CDR3 nucleotides read TGCAGCGTTATGACTAGCGGGAGGGTTGGGGCCAACGTCCTGACTTTC. It is translated as CSVMTSGRVGANVLTF.

The genes are TRBV30 and TRBJ2-6, with 7 bases matching TRBD2. The CDR3 totals 16 residues. Germline CDR1 GTSNPN, CDR2 SVGIG (reference sequence). Trimming cost V 0 bases and J 0 bases; bases outside gene matches: 2. The CDR3 bases are TGTGCCTGGAGTGTAGCGGGAACCTCTGGGGCCAACGTCCTGACTTTC. This translates into CAWSVAGTSGANVLTF.

The J gene is TRBJ2-2, the V gene TRBV3-1 (or the pseudogene TRBV3-2), with D unresolved. The germline V and J ends were trimmed by 4 bases and 2 bases, with 8 bases remaining between them. Germline V gene lookup returns CDR1 LGHDT and CDR2 YNNKEL (reference sequence). The CDR3 spans 14 residues. This CDR3 reads CASSLDVNTGELFF. DNA for the CDR3: TGTGCCAGCAGCCTGGACGTCAACACCGGGGAGCTGTTTTTT.

This chain links TRBV9 with TRBJ2-7, with D possibly being TRBD2 (5 bases). From germline, CDR1 is SGDLS and CDR2 YYNGEE. CDR3 length: 14 amino acids. V was trimmed by 1 base and J by 5 bases, leaving 13 bases between them. The CDR3 DNA reads TGTGCCAGCAGCGTATCCCTTGCCGGGAACGAGCAGTACTTC. Encoded protein: CASSVSLAGNEQYF.

This chain links TRBV30 with TRBJ1-1; D not resolved. V was trimmed by 4 bases and J by 1 base, leaving 7 bases between them. The CDR3 extends over 12 amino acids. CDR1 is GTSNPN, CDR2 SVGIG, per germline (reference sequence). The CDR3 nucleotides are TGTGCCTGGACCATTAGGAACACTGAAGCTTTCTTT. Its protein is CAWTIRNTEAFF.

This chain uses TRBV5-1 with TRBJ1-2; 7 nucleotides line up with TRBD1. The CDR3 totals 15 residues. V was clipped by 4 bases and J by 6 bases; unmatched bases: 12. CDR1 and CDR2 (germline): SGHRS, YFSETQ. This chain's CDR3 is CASSPGQYQADGYTF. In DNA, the CDR3 is TGCGCCAGCAGCCCGGGACAGTACCAAGCCGATGGCTACACCTTC.

The V and J genes are TRBV6-1 and TRBJ1-5, with D possibly TRBD1 on 5 matching bases. The CDR3 extends over 15 amino acids. In germline, CDR1 is MNHNS, CDR2 SASEGT. V was pared by 1 base and J by 4 bases, with 11 bases between. This chain's CDR3 is CASSEGTIFNQPQHF. The CDR3 DNA follows: TGTGCCAGCAGTGAAGGGACAATCTTTAATCAGCCCCAGCATTTT.

Regarding this clone: Other DNA sequences in the sample encode the same CDR3. This chain joins TRBV10-3 and TRBJ2-7, with 9 bases fitting TRBD1. The CDR3 consists of 14 residues. The junction had 4 bases not matched to a gene; V was cut back by 5 bases and J by 2 bases. Germline values: CDR1 ENHRY, CDR2 SYGVKD. CDR3 coding DNA: TGTGCCATCAGTCCGGGACAGGGCCCCTACGAGCAGTACTTC. Translated, it gives CAISPGQGPYEQYF.

Here the CDR3 reads CASRRQGAQETQYF. The CDR3, as DNA: TGTGCCAGCAGAAGACAGGGGGCTCAAGAGACCCAGTACTTC. V gene TRBV6-5 combines with J gene TRBJ2-5; 10 bases map to TRBD1. This CDR3 is built from 14 residues. The germline gives CDR1 MNHEY, CDR2 SVGAGI. The ends lost 6 bases at V and 2 bases at J; junction bases unmatched: 3.